This TCR beta chain was sequenced during a study of blood T cell repertoires in COVID-19. At the level of the study: Italy, Spain and the United States were the sources of the convalescent and acute COVID-19 samples. T cells, B-cell-depleted T cells, or PBMCs provided the cDNA or gDNA that served as material.

V lost 2 bases to trimming and J lost 8 bases; unmatched junction nucleotides: 10. The CDR3 covers 16 residues. CDR1 LGHDT and CDR2 YNNKEL come from the germline V gene (reference sequence). This clone was found once. Original data processing: The assay estimated nucleated cells by amplifying reference gene primers. TCRdb keeps only in-frame clones here, not all; method: immunoSEQ multiplex PCR. Clone size and V and J calls were adopted from that table, with D and trimming inferred from the DNA. The sample records around 230,000 clones, more than 75% being singletons. The sample comprised peripheral blood. The chain combines TRBV3-1 (or the pseudogene TRBV3-2) with TRBJ1-4; 8 positions agree with TRBD1. The receptor was isolated from a man aged 45-65 years with COVID-19, enrolled during active disease. This chain's CDR3 is CASSQPIGQGFEKLFF. The CDR3 nucleotides are TGTGCCAGCAGCCAACCTATTGGACAGGGATTCGAAAAACTGTTTTTT.